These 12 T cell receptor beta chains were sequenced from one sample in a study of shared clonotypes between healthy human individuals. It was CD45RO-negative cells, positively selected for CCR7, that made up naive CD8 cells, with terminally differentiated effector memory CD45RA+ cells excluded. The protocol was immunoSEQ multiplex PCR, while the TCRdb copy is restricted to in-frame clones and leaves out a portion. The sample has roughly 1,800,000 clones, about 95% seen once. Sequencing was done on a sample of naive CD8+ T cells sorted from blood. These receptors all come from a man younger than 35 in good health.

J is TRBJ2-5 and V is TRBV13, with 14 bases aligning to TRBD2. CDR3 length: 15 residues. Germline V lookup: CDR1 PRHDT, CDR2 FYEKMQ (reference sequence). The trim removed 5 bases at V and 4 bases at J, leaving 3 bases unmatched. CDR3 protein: CASSVGLAGGETQYF. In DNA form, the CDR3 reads TGTGCCAGCAGCGTCGGACTAGCGGGAGGAGAGACCCAGTACTTC.

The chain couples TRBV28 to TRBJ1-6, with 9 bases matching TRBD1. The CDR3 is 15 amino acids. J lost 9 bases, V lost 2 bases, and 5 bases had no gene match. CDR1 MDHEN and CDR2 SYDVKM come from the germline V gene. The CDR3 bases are TGTGCCAGCAGTTTAGACAGGGGGATAGGTTCACCCCTCCACTTT. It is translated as CASSLDRGIGSPLHF.

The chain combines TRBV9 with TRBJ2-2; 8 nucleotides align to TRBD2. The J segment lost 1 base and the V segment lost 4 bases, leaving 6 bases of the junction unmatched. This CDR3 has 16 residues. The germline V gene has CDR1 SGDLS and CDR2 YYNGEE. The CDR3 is CASSLTSGMNTGELFF. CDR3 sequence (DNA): TGTGCCAGCAGCTTAACTAGCGGAATGAACACCGGGGAGCTGTTTTTT.

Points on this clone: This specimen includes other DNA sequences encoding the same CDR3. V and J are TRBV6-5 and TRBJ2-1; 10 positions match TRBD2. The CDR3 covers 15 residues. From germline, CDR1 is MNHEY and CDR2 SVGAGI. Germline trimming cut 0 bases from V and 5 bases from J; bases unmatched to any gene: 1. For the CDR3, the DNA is TGTGCCAGCAGTTACTCCGGACTAGCGGACAATGAGCAGTTCTTC. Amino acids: CASSYSGLADNEQFF.

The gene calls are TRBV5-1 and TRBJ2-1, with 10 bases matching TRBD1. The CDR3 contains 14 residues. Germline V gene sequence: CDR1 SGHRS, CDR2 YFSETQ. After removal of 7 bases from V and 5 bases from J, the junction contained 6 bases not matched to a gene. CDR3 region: CASCPGTGDNEQFF. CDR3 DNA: TGCGCCAGCTGTCCCGGGACAGGGGACAATGAGCAGTTCTTC.

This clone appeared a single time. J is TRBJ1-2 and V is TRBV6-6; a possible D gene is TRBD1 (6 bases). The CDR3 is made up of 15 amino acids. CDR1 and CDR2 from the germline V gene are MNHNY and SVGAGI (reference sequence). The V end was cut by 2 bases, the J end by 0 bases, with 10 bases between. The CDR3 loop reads CASSYTGTPNYGYTF. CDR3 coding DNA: TGTGCCAGCAGTTACACGGGGACACCTAACTATGGCTACACCTTC.

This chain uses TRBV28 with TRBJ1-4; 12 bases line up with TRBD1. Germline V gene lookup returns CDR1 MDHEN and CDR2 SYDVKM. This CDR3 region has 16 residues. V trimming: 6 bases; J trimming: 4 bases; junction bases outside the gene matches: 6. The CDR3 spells CASSPGTGGRNEKLFF. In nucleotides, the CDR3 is TGTGCCAGCAGCCCCGGGACAGGGGGCCGTAATGAAAAACTGTTTTTT.

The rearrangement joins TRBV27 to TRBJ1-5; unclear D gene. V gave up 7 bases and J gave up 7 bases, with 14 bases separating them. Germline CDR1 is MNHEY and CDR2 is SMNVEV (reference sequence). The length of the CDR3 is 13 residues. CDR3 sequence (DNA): TGTGCCAGCATGGTCGGCCTGGGACAGCCCCAGCATTTT. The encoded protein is CASMVGLGQPQHF.

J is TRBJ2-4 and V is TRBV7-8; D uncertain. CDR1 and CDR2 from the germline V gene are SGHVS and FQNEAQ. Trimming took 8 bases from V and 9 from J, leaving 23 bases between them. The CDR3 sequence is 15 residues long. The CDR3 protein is CASAALFGVAGIQYF. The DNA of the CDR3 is TGTGCCAGCGCGGCTCTTTTTGGGGTAGCAGGCATTCAGTACTTC.

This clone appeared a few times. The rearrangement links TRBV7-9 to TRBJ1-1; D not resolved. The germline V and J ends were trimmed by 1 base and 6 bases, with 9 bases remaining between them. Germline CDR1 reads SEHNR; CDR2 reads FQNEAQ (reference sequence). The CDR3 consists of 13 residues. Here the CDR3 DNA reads TGTGCCAGCAGCTTAGGAGGAGTCCCTGAAGCTTTCTTT. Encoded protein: CASSLGGVPEAFF.

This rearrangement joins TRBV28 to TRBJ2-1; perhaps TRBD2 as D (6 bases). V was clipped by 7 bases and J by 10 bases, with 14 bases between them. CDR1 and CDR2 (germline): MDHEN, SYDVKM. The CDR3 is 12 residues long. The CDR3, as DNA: TGTGCCAGCAATACAGACGCGGGAGAGCAGTTCTTC. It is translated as CASNTDAGEQFF.

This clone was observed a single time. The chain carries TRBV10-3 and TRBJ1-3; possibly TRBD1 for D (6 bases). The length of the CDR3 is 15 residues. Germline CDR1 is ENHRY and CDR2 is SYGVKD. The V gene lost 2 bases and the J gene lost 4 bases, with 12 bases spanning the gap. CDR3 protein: CAISETGMGGNTIYF. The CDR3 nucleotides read TGTGCCATCAGTGAGACAGGGATGGGGGGAAACACCATATATTTT.